The subject of this entry is one T cell receptor (beta chain). Its antigen is not identified. The source of the sample is a study of blood T cells in healthy people across ages. The wider study: About one barcoded beta molecule was captured per two T cells (by template switching).

PBMCs, at least 6.5 million per sample, were isolated. Overall study results and limits: TCR beta diversity was tightly associated with the proportion of naive T cells. Unsorted PBMCs prevented conclusive naive versus antigen-experienced comparison.

Sample-barcoded 5' priming and a J-beta primer mix drove a second PCR of about 6 to 12 cycles. Using its own MiXCR run on the 5' RACE reads, TCRdb lists one record per CDR3 protein. The data show around 1.5 million distinct CDR3 sequences, 42% seen once. This CDR3 has 14 amino acids. The V segment lost 3 bases and the J segment 7 bases; nucleotides outside the gene matches: 9. Germline V CDR1 and CDR2: SGHRS, YFSETQ. The TCR comes from a woman in her late teens or twenties in good health. What was sequenced was blood. V and J are TRBV5-1 and TRBJ1-1; 7 positions agree with TRBD1. CDR3 DNA: TGCGCCAGCAGCTCCACACAGGGGTCGGGTGAAGCTTTCTTT. This encodes CASSSTQGSGEAFF. Supplemented by reference TRBV5-1 and TRBJ1-1, the full variable domain reads KAGVTQTPRYLIKTRGQQVTLSCSPISGHRSVSWYQQTPGQGLQFLFEYFSETQRNKGNFPGRFSGRQFSNSRSEMNVSTLELGDSALYLCASSSTQGSGEAFFGQGTRLTVV.